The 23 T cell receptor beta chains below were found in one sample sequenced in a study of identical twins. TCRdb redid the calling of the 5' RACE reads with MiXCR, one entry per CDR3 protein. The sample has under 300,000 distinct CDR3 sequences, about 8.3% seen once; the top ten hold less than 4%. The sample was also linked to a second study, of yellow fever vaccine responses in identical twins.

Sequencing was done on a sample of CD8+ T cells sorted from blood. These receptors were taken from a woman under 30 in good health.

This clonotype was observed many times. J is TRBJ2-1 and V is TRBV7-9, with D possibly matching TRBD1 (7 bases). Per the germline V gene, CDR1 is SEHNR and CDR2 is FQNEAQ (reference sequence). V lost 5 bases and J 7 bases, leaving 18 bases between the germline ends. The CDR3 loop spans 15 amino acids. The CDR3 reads CASSPTEGAVNEQFF. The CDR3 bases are TGTGCCAGCAGCCCAACGGAGGGGGCGGTGAATGAGCAGTTCTTC.

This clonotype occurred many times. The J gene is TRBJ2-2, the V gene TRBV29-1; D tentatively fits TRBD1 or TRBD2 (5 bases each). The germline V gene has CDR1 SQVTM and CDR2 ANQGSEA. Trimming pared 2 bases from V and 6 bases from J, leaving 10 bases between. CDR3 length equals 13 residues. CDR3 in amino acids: CSVEKWGSGELFF. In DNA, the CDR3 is TGCAGCGTTGAAAAGTGGGGGTCCGGGGAGCTGTTTTTT.

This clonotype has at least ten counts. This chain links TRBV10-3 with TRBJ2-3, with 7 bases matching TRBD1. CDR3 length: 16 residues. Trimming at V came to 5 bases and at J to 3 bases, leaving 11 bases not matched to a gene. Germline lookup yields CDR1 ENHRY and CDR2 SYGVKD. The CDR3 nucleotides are TGTGCCATCAGTCCGGACAGGTCGGATTGGACAGATACGCAGTATTTT. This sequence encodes CAISPDRSDWTDTQYF.

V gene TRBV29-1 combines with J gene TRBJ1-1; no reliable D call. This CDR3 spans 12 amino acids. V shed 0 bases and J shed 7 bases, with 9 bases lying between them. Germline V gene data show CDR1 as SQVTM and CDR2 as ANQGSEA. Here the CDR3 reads CSVEDRRIEAFF. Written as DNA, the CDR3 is TGCAGCGTTGAAGATCGCAGGATTGAAGCTTTCTTT.

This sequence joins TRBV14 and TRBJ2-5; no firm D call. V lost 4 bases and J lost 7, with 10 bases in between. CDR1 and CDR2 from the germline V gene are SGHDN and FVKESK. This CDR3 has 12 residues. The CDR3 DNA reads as TGTGCCAGCAGCCTAGATAAATGGACCCAGTACTTC. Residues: CASSLDKWTQYF.

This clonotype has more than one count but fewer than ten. The CDR3 DNA reads as TGTGCCACCATAGAGGAAAACACCGGGGAGCTGTTTTTT. Its protein product is CATIEENTGELFF. The genes are TRBV27 and TRBJ2-2; unclear D gene. Trimming left V 10 bases short and J 2 bases short, with 11 bases between. The CDR3 has 13 residues. CDR1 is MNHEY, CDR2 SMNVEV, per germline (reference sequence).

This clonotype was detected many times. In DNA form, the CDR3 reads TGTGCCAGCAGCCCCCAAGGTGTCACAGATACGCAGTATTTT. Translating gives CASSPQGVTDTQYF. The V call is TRBV9, the J call TRBJ2-3, with no clear D. With 4 bases removed from V and 2 bases from J, the gap between germline ends came to 11 bases. This CDR3 is built from 14 residues. Germline CDR1 and CDR2: SGDLS and YYNGEE. Full variable domain (missing parts from reference TRBV9 and TRBJ2-3): DSGVTQTPKHLITATGQRVTLRCSPRSGDLSVYWYQQSLDQGLQFLIQYYNGEERAKGNILERFSAQQFPDLHSELNLSSLELGDSALYFCASSPQGVTDTQYFGPGTRLTVL.

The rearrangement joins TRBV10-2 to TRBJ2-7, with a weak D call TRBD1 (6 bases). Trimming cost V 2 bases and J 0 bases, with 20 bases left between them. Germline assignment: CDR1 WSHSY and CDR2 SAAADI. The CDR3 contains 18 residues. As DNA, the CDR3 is TGCGCCAGCAGTGAGAGGAACCGTGTTGGGGGCAACTCCTACGAGCAGTACTTC. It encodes CASSERNRVGGNSYEQYF.

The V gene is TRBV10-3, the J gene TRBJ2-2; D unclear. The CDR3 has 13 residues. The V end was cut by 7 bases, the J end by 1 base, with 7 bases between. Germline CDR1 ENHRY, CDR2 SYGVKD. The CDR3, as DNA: TGTGCCATCAAAGCGAAGAACACCGGGGAGCTGTTTTTT. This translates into CAIKAKNTGELFF.

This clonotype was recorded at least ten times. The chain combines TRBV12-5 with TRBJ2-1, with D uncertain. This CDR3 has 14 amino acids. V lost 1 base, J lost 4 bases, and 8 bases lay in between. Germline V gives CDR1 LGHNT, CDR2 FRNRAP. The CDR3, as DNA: TGTGCTAGTGGTTTGGGGATGGGTTACAATGAGCAGTTCTTC. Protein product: CASGLGMGYNEQFF.

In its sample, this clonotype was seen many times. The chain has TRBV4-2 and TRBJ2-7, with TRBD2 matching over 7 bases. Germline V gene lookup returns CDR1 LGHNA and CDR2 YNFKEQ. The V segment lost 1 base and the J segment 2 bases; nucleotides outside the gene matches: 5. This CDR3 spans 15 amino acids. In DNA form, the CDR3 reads TGTGCCAGCAGCCAAGGTGAGGGAGGGCCCTACGAGCAGTACTTC. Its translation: CASSQGEGGPYEQYF.

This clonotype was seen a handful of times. In DNA, the CDR3 is TGTGCCAGCAGCCCGGAGGCCTCGAGCGAGCAGTACTTC. Protein: CASSPEASSEQYF. The rearrangement links TRBV5-5 to TRBJ2-7, with a possible D match to TRBD2 (5 bases). Germline CDR1 is SGHKS and CDR2 is YYEKEE (reference sequence). Trimming stripped 4 bases from V and 6 bases from J, with 14 bases between. The CDR3 is 13 amino acids.

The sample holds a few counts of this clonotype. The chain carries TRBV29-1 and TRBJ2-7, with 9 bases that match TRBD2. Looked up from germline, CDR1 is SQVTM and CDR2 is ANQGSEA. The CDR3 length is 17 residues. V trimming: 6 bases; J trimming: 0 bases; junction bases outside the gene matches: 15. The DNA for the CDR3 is TGCAGCGTGGCGCTAGCGGGGATTGCCCAGAGCTCCTACGAGCAGTACTTC. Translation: CSVALAGIAQSSYEQYF.

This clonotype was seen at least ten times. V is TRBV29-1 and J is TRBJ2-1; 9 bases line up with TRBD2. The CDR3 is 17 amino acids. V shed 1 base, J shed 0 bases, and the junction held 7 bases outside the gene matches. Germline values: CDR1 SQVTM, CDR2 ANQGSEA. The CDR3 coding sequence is TGCAGCGTTGAAGGGCTAGCGGGGTCCCACTCCTACAATGAGCAGTTCTTC. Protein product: CSVEGLAGSHSYNEQFF.

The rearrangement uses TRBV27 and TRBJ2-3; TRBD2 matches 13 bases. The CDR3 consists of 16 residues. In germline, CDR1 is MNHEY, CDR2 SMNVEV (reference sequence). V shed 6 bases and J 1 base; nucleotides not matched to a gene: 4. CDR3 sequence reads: CASSLGTSGGTDTQYF. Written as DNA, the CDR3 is TGTGCCAGCAGCCTCGGGACTAGCGGGGGCACAGATACGCAGTATTTT.

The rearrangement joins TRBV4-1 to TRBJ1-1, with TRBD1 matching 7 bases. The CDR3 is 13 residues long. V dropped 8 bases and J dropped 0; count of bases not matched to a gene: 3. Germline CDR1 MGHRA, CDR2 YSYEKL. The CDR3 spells CASRTGVNTEAFF. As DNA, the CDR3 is TGCGCCAGCCGGACAGGAGTGAACACTGAAGCTTTCTTT.

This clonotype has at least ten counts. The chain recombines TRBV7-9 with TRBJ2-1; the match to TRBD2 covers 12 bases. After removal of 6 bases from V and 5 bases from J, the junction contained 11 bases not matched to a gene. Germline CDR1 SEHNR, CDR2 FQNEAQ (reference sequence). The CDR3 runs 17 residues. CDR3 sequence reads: CASSLPLAGGPDNEQFF. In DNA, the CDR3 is TGTGCCAGCAGTCTCCCGCTAGCGGGAGGGCCGGACAATGAGCAGTTCTTC.

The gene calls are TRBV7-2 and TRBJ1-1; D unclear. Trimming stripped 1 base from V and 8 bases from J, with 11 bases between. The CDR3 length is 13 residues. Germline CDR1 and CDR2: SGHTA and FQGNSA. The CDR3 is CASSLVGSQEAFF. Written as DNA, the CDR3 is TGTGCCAGCAGCTTAGTCGGGTCTCAAGAAGCTTTCTTT.

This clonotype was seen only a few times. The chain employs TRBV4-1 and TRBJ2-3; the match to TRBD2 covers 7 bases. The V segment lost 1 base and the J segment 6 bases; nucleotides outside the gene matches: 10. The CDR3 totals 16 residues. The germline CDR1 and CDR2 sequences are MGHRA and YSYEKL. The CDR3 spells CASSQVSSGDQDTQYF. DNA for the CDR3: TGCGCCAGCAGCCAAGTCTCCAGCGGGGATCAGGATACGCAGTATTTT.

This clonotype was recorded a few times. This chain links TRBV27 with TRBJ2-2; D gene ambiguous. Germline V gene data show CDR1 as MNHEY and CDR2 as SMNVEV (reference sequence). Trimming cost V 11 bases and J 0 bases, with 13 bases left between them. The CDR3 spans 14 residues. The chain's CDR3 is CALRIETNTGELFF. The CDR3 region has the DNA TGTGCCCTCCGGATAGAGACGAACACCGGGGAGCTGTTTTTT.

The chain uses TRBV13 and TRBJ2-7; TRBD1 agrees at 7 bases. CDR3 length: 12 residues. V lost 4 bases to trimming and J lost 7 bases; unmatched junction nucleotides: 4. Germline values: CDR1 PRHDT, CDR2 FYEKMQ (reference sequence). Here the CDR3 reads CASSSGGAEQYF. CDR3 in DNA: TGTGCCAGCAGCTCAGGGGGAGCTGAGCAGTACTTC.

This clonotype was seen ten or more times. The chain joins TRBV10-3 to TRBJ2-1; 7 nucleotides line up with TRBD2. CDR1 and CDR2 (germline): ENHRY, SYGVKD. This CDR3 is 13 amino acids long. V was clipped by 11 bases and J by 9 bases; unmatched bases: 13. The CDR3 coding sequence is TGTGCCGTACTTGTTTTAGGCGGGGGTGAGCAGTTCTTC. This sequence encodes CAVLVLGGGEQFF.

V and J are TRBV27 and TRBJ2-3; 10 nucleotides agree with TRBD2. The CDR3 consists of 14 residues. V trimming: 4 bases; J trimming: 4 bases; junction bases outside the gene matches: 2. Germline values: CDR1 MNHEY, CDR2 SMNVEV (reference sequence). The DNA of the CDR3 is TGTGCCAGCAGTTCGGGACTAGCGTCAGATACGCAGTATTTT. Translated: CASSSGLASDTQYF.